These T cell receptor beta chains were read from a single sample in a study of blood T cell repertoires in COVID-19. The table came from immunoSEQ multiplex PCR; TCRdb's copy has only in-frame clones and leaves some out. The sample contains roughly 200,000 clones, 81% of which appear only once. The specimen was peripheral blood. The receptor source for this set is a woman in her forties with COVID-19, enrolled during active disease. Both conserved end residues are part of each CDR3. D genes are given only for firm matches. Clone size, where shown, is once, few, many, or a class for clones that have expanded.

clone_size,d_call,j_call,v_call,cdr3_nt,cdr3_aa
-,-,TRBJ1-3,TRBV28,TGTGCCAGCAGCAGATGGACACTAACAGTCTTT,CASSRWTLTVF
-,TRBD2,TRBJ2-1,TRBV28,TGTGCCAGCAGTTCAGGGACTAGCGGGAGACTCAGAGAGCAGTTCTTC,CASSSGTSGRLREQFF
once,-,TRBJ2-7,TRBV3-1/TRBV3-2,TGTGCCAGCAGCCAAGGTTTTCGGGAGAGTCCCTACGAGCAGTACTTC,CASSQGFRESPYEQYF
-,TRBD2,TRBJ2-1,TRBV28,TGTGCCAGCCCTCCGTCCGGGACGCTAGCGGAGGTTAAGGAGCAGTTCTTC,CASPPSGTLAEVKEQFF
-,-,TRBJ2-1,TRBV18,TGTGCCAGCTCACAATCAGGAGGATTCTACAATGAGCAGTTCTTC,CASSQSGGFYNEQFF
-,-,TRBJ1-6,TRBV19,TGTGCCAGTAGTATAAGGAGCTCCTATAATTCACCCCTCCACTTT,CASSIRSSYNSPLHF
-,-,TRBJ2-6,TRBV7-6,TGTGCCAGCAGCCCAATCGGGGTCTTTGGGGCCAACGTCCTGACTTTC,CASSPIGVFGANVLTF
-,TRBD1,TRBJ1-6,TRBV28,TGTGCCAGCAGTCTTAGACAGGGCTATAATTCACCCCTCCACTTT,CASSLRQGYNSPLHF
-,-,TRBJ2-2,TRBV29-1,TGCAGCGTTGTAACTGGCACCGGGGAGCTGTTTTTT,CSVVTGTGELFF
once,TRBD2,TRBJ2-5,TRBV9,TGTGCCAGCAGCGTAGATTGGGGGGGACAAGAGACCCAGTACTTC,CASSVDWGGQETQYF
once,-,TRBJ1-2,TRBV3-1/TRBV3-2,TGTGCCAGCAGCCAAGTGAGGGCATATGGCTACACCTTC,CASSQVRAYGYTF
-,-,TRBJ2-3,TRBV10-2,TGCGCCAGCAGTGAGCACGTAGCGCGAAGCACAGATACGCAGTATTTT,CASSEHVARSTDTQYF
-,-,TRBJ2-1,TRBV4-1,TGCGCCAGCAGCCACTCTAGCGACTCCTACAATGAGCAGTTCTTC,CASSHSSDSYNEQFF
once,-,TRBJ2-3,TRBV19,TGTGCCAGTAGTATGAGTCGAAGAGATACGCAGTATTTT,CASSMSRRDTQYF
-,-,TRBJ2-3,TRBV29-1,TGCAGCGTTGAACTCAGTCGCACAGATACGCAGTATTTT,CSVELSRTDTQYF
-,-,TRBJ2-5,TRBV25-1,TGTGCCAGCAGCCTAGCAGGGGAGCTCGAGACCCAGTACTTC,CASSLAGELETQYF
-,TRBD1,TRBJ2-7,TRBV12-3/TRBV12-4,TGTGCCAGCAGCCTCGGGACAGGGGGCGAGCAGTACTTC,CASSLGTGGEQYF
once,-,TRBJ1-1,TRBV10-2,TGCGCCAGCAGTGAGCCAGGTTTGAACACTGAAGCTTTCTTT,CASSEPGLNTEAFF
-,-,TRBJ2-3,TRBV10-1,TGCGCCAGCAGCGGGGCGCGGGGAAGCACAGATACGCAGTATTTT,CASSGARGSTDTQYF
few,-,TRBJ1-3,TRBV18,TGTGCCAGCTCACCGGCAGGATTCTCTGGAAACACCATATATTTT,CASSPAGFSGNTIYF
-,-,TRBJ1-4,TRBV7-9,TGTGCCAGCAGCCCCAGGGTATCGGATGTTTTTGAAAAACTGTTTTTT,CASSPRVSDVFEKLFF
-,TRBD1,TRBJ1-6,TRBV11-2,TGTGCCAGCAGCTTTATTGGGACAGGATCGAATTCACCCCTCCACTTT,CASSFIGTGSNSPLHF
-,-,TRBJ2-3,TRBV27,TGTGCCAGCAGTTCCCTTGCCGGAGGCACAGATACGCAGTATTTT,CASSSLAGGTDTQYF
-,-,TRBJ1-2,TRBV4-1,TGCGCCAGCAGTCAAACACCCTCCTATGGCTACACCTTC,CASSQTPSYGYTF
-,TRBD1,TRBJ2-7,TRBV27,TGTGCCAGCAGTACCTACGGGACAGGGGGCTTAGGGGGCTCCTACGAGCAGTACTTC,CASSTYGTGGLGGSYEQYF
-,TRBD2,TRBJ2-3,TRBV7-3,TGTGCCAGCAGCTTAAGCGGGGGTAGCACAGATACGCAGTATTTT,CASSLSGGSTDTQYF
-,-,TRBJ2-7,TRBV7-9,TGTGCCAGCAGCTTCTCGGGACTCCCCTACGAGCAGTACTTC,CASSFSGLPYEQYF
-,TRBD1,TRBJ2-2,TRBV9,TGTGCCAGCAGCTTTACAGGGGATAAGGGGGAGCTGTTTTTT,CASSFTGDKGELFF
-,TRBD1,TRBJ1-2,TRBV12-3/TRBV12-4,TGTGCCAGCAGGACAGGGGGCGTCTATGGCTACACCTTC,CASRTGGVYGYTF
-,-,TRBJ1-1,TRBV14,TGTGCCAGCAGCCAAGACGGGAACGTCTACACTGAAGCTTTCTTT,CASSQDGNVYTEAFF
few,-,TRBJ1-1,TRBV20-1,TGCAGTGCTAGTCCGGCGGAGTACACTGAAGCTTTCTTT,CSASPAEYTEAFF
few,-,TRBJ1-6,TRBV28,TGTGCCAGCAGTTTCCCGAGGTCCAGGGGCGATTCACCCCTCCACTTT,CASSFPRSRGDSPLHF
-,TRBD2,TRBJ2-7,TRBV7-9,TGTGCCAGCAGCACGGGACTAGCGTCGACCTACGAGCAGTACTTC,CASSTGLASTYEQYF
-,TRBD1,TRBJ2-5,TRBV11-2,TGTGCCAGCAGCTTAGTCCCACAGGGGCTCCCCTTGAAGGTCCAGTACTTC,CASSLVPQGLPLKVQYF
-,-,TRBJ2-2,TRBV9,TGTGCCAGCAGCCGTCCCGGGGAGCTGTTTTTT,CASSRPGELFF
-,-,TRBJ2-3,TRBV6-1,TGTGCCAGCAGTGAACAGGCCCGGGATACGCAGTATTTT,CASSEQARDTQYF
-,TRBD1,TRBJ1-6,TRBV10-2,TGCGCCAGCAGAGTGTCGAGCTCGGGGACAGGGGTGCCGGTGAGCTTTAATTCACCCCTCCACTTT,CASRVSSSGTGVPVSFNSPLHF
-,-,TRBJ1-5,TRBV9,TGTGCCAGCAGCTTACAGGGTAGCAATCAGCCCCAGCATTTT,CASSLQGSNQPQHF
-,-,TRBJ2-3,TRBV6-1,TGTGCCAGCAGTGACCCGGTCTTTGGCACAGATACGCAGTATTTT,CASSDPVFGTDTQYF
once,TRBD1,TRBJ1-6,TRBV28,TGTGCCAGCACAGGACAGGATAATTCACCCCTCCACTTT,CASTGQDNSPLHF
-,-,TRBJ2-7,TRBV5-6,TGTGCCAGCAGCCGCGGCACGACAGGAATCGAGCAGTACTTC,CASSRGTTGIEQYF
-,-,TRBJ1-1,TRBV28,TGTGCCACGCGGCGAGATTATTCGAACACTGAAGCTTTCTTT,CATRRDYSNTEAFF
few,TRBD1,TRBJ2-2,TRBV19,TGTGCCAGTAGTAGGAACAGGGGGCTCACCGGGGAGCTGTTTTTT,CASSRNRGLTGELFF
-,-,TRBJ1-5,TRBV7-9,TGTGCCGGCGGGACGGAAAATCAGCCCCAGCATTTT,CAGGTENQPQHF
-,-,TRBJ2-3,TRBV10-3,TGTGCCACATCCTCAGGGGGGACGCAGTATTTT,CATSSGGTQYF
many,-,TRBJ2-1,TRBV14,TGTGCCAGCAGCCACCCAACCAGCTCCTACAATGAGCAGTTCTTC,CASSHPTSSYNEQFF
-,TRBD1,TRBJ1-1,TRBV7-9,TGTGCCAGCACCAAGACAGGGGGCCCTTTTATGGACACTGAAGCTTTCTTT,CASTKTGGPFMDTEAFF
-,-,TRBJ1-1,TRBV29-1,TGCAGCGTTGAAAGGGGATCGAACACTGAAGCTTTCTTT,CSVERGSNTEAFF